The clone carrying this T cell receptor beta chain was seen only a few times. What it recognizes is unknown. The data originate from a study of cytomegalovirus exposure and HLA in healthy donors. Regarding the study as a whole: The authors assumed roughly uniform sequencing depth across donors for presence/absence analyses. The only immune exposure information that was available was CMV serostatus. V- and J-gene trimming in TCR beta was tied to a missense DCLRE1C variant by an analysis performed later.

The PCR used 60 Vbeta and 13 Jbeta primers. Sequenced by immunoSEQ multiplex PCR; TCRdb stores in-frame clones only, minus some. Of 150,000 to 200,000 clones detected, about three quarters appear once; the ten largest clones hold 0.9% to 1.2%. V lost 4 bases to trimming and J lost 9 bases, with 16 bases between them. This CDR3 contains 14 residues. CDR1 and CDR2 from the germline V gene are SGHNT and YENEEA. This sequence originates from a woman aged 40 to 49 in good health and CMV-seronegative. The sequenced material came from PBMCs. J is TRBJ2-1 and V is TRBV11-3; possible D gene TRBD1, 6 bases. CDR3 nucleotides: TGTGCCAGCAGCTCAACGAGCGACAGGCTTGAGCAGTTCTTC. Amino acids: CASSSTSDRLEQFF.